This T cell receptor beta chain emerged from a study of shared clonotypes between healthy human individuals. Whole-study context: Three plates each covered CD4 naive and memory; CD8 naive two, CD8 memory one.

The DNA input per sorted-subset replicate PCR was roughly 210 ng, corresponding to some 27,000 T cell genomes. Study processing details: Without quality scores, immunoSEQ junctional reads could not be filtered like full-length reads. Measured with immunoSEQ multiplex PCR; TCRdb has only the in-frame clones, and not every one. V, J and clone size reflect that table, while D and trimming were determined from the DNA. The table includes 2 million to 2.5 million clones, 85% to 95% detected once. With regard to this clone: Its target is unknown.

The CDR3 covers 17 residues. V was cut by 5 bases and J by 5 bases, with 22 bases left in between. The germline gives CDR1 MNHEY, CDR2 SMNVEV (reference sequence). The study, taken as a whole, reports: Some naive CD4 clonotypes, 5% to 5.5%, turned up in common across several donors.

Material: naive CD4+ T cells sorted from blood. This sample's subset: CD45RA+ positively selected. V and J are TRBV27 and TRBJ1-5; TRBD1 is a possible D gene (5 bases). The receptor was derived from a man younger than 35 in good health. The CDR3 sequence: CASSRGVDISKDQPQHF. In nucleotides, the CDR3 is TGTGCCAGCAGTCGAGGGGTGGATATTAGTAAGGATCAGCCCCAGCATTTT.